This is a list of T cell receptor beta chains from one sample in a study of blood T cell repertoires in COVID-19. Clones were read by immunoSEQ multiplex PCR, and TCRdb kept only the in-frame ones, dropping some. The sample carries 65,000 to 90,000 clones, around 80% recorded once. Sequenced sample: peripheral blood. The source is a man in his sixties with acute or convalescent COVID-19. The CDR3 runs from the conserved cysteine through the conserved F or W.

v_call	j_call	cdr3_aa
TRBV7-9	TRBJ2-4	CASSPGTVLAKNIQYF
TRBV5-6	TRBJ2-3	CASSRRDTQYF
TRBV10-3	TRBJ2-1	CAISLFPGLNNEQFF
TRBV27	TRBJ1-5	CASRRNTGVQPQHF
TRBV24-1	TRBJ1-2	CATSETGSGGYTF
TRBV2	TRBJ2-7	CASSFSPQGSGWQYF
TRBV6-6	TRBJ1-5	CASSPIWGQGGEYSNQPQHF
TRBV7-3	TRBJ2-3	CASSLGEAENTQYF
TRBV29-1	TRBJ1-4	CSVVTGPTTQTTTNEKLFF
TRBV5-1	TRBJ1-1	CASSGGTGGSAEAFF